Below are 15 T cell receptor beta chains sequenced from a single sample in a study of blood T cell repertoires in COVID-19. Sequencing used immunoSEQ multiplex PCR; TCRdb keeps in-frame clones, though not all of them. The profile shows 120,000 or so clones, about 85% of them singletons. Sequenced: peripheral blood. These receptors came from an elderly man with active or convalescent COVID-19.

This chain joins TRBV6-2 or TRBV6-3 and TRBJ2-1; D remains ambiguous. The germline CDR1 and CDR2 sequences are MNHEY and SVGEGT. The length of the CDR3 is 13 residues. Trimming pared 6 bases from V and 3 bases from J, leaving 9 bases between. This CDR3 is CASSPPIYNEQFF. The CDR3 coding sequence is TGTGCCAGCAGCCCCCCAATCTACAATGAGCAGTTCTTC.

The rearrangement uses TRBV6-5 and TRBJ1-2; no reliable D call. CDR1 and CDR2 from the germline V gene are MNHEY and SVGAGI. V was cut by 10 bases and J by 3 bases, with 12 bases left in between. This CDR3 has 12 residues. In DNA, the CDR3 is TGTGCCAACCCGAGATTGTACTATGGCTACACCTTC. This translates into CANPRLYYGYTF.

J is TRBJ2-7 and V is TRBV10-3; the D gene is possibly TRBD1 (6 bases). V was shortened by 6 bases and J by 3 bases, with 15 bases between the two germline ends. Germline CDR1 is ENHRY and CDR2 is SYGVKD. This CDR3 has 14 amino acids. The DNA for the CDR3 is TGTGCCATCAGCCCCGGGGACACCTTCTACGAGCAGTACTTC. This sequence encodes CAISPGDTFYEQYF.

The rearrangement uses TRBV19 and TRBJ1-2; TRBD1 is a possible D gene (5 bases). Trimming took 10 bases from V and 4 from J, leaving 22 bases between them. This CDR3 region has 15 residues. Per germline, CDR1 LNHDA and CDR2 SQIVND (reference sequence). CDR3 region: CATNPFGQVIYGYTF. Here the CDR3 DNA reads TGTGCCACTAACCCCTTTGGACAAGTCATCTATGGCTACACCTTC.

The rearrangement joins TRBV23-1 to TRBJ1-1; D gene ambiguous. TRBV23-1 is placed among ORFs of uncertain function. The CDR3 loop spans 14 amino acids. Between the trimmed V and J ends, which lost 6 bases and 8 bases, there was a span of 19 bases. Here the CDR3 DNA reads TGCGCCAGCAGGAGTAGTGAGCACTACATCGAAGCTTTCTTT. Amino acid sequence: CASRSSEHYIEAFF.

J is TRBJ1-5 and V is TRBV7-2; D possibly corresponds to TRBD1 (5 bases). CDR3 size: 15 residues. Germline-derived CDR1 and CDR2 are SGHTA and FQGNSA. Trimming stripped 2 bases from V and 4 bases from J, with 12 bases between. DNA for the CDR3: TGTGCCAGCAGCTTAACAGCCGGGGGGAATCAGCCCCAGCATTTT. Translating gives CASSLTAGGNQPQHF. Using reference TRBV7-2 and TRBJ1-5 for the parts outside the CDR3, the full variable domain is GAGVSQSPSNKVTEKGKDVELRCDPISGHTALYWYRQSLGQGLEFLIYFQGNSAPDKSGLPSDRFSAERTGGSVSTLTIQRTQQEDSAVYLCASSLTAGGNQPQHFGDGTRLSIL.

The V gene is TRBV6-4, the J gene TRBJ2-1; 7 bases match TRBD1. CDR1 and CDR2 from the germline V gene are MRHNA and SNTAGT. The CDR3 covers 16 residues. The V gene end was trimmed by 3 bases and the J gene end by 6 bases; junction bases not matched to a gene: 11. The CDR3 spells CASSEPGQRGFNEQFF. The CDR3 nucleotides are TGTGCCAGCAGTGAACCGGGACAGAGGGGGTTCAATGAGCAGTTCTTC.

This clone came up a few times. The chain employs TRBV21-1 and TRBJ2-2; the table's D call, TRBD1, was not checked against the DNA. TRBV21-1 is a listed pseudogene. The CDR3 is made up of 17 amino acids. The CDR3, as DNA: TGTGCCAGCAGCCAAGGGCCGAGAAGGGGAAGGTCCGGGGAGCTGTTTTTT. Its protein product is CASSQGPRRGRSGELFF.

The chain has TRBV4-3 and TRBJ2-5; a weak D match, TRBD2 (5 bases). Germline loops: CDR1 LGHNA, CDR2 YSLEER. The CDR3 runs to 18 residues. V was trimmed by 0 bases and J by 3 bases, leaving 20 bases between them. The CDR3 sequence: CASSQDPPVLAAKETQYF. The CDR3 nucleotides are TGCGCCAGCAGCCAAGATCCCCCCGTCCTAGCTGCCAAAGAGACCCAGTACTTC.

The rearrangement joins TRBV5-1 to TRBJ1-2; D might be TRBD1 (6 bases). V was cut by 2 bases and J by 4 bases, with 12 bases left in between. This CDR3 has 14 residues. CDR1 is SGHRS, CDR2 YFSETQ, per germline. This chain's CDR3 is CASSFSQGGYGYTF. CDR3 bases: TGCGCCAGCAGCTTCTCACAGGGTGGCTATGGCTACACCTTC.

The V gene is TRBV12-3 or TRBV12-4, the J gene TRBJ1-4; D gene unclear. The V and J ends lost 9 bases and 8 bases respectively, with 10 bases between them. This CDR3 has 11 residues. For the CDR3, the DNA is TGTGCCAGTCGAGGGCACGAAAAACTGTTTTTT. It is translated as CASRGHEKLFF.

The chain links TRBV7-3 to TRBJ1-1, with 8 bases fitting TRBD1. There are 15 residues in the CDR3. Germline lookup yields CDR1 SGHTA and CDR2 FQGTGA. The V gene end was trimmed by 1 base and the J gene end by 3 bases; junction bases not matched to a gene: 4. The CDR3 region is CASSLSHRGDTEAFF. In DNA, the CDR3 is TGTGCCAGCAGCTTAAGTCACAGGGGGGACACTGAAGCTTTCTTT.

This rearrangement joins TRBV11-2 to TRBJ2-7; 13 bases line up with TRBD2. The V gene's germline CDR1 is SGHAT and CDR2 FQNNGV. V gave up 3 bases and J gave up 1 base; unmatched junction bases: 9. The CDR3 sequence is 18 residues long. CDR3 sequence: CASSFLGTSGIYSYEQYF. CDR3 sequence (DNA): TGTGCCAGCAGCTTCCTTGGGACTAGCGGGATCTATTCCTACGAGCAGTACTTC.

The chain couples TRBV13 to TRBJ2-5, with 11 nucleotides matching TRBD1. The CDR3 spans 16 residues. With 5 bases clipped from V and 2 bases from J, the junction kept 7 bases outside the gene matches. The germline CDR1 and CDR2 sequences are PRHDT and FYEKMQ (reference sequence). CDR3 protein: CASSAGTGGFQETQYF. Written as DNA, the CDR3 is TGTGCCAGCAGCGCAGGGACAGGGGGATTTCAAGAGACCCAGTACTTC.

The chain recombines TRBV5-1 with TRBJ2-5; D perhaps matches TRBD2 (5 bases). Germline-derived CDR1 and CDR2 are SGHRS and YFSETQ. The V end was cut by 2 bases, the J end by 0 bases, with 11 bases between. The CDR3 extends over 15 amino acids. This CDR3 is CASSFSSGNQETQYF. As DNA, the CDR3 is TGCGCCAGCAGCTTCTCCTCGGGAAACCAAGAGACCCAGTACTTC. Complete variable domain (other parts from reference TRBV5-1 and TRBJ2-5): KAGVTQTPRYLIKTRGQQVTLSCSPISGHRSVSWYQQTPGQGLQFLFEYFSETQRNKGNFPGRFSGRQFSNSRSEMNVSTLELGDSALYLCASSFSSGNQETQYFGPGTRLLVL.